What follows are 21 T cell receptor beta chains derived from one specimen sequenced in a study of blood T cells in healthy people across ages. Through a sample-barcoded 5' primer and a J-beta primer mix, a second PCR was run for roughly 7 to 12 cycles. TCRdb called the 5' RACE reads again in MiXCR, with one record for every CDR3 protein. The sample consists of more than 1.4 million distinct CDR3 sequences, approximately 42% of them appearing once. Material: blood. The receptors shown here come from a young woman in good health.

The table lists this clonotype with a few counts. The V and J genes are TRBV2 and TRBJ2-3; TRBD2 is a possible D gene (6 bases). CDR1 SNHLY and CDR2 FYNNEI come from the germline V gene. The CDR3 has 14 amino acids. The germline V and J ends were trimmed by 9 bases and 8 bases, with 21 bases remaining between them. The CDR3 loop reads CARGGNGSLRTQYF. CDR3 nucleotide sequence: TGTGCCAGGGGGGGAAATGGTAGTCTTCGTACGCAGTATTTT.

The table lists this clonotype with a few counts. The rearrangement uses TRBV10-3 and TRBJ2-1, with 10 bases fitting TRBD2. This CDR3 has 15 residues. Germline assignment: CDR1 ENHRY and CDR2 SYGVKD. Germline trimming cut 3 bases from V and 6 bases from J; bases unmatched to any gene: 5. In DNA, the CDR3 is TGTGCCATCAGTGAAATAGCGGGGGGAAGCAATGAGCAGTTCTTC. Encoded protein: CAISEIAGGSNEQFF.

This clonotype appeared a few times. The gene calls are TRBV9 and TRBJ2-1, with D perhaps TRBD1 (6 bases). Germline V gene lookup returns CDR1 SGDLS and CDR2 YYNGEE. This CDR3 comprises 13 residues. V lost 0 bases and J lost 5, with 6 bases in between. In DNA form, the CDR3 reads TGTGCCAGCAGCGTAGCAGGGGACAATGAGCAGTTCTTC. Translating gives CASSVAGDNEQFF.

The chain has TRBV7-2 and TRBJ2-5, with 8 bases that match TRBD1. Germline CDR1 and CDR2: SGHTA and FQGNSA. Trimming took 2 bases from V and 5 from J; bases not matched to a gene: 22. This CDR3 is built from 20 residues. The CDR3 here is CASSLFAAGGASSLGETQYF. The CDR3 DNA follows: TGTGCCAGCAGCTTATTTGCTGCAGGGGGCGCATCTTCACTCGGGGAGACCCAGTACTTC.

This clonotype was counted many times. This may come from a read error, since a much larger clone is one base off. The V call is TRBV14, the J call TRBJ2-5; D may be TRBD1 (6 bases). V was cut by 2 bases and J by 11 bases, with 21 bases left in between. The CDR3 sequence is 15 residues long. Per germline, CDR1 SGHDN and CDR2 FVKESK. This CDR3 reads CASSQNQGIPNEQYF. Written as DNA, the CDR3 is TGTGCCAGCAGCCAAAACCAGGGGATCCCCAATGAGCAGTACTTC.

The chain is built from TRBV12-3 or TRBV12-4 and TRBJ2-2, with D perhaps TRBD1 or TRBD2 (6 bases each). This CDR3 has 15 residues. V lost 7 bases and J lost 5, with 17 bases in between. The CDR3 sequence: CASTPQGGGTGELFF. The CDR3 region has the DNA TGTGCCAGCACCCCCCAAGGGGGAGGAACCGGGGAGCTGTTTTTT.

The V call is TRBV12-5, the J call TRBJ2-1; TRBD2 matches 8 bases. From germline, CDR1 is LGHNT and CDR2 FRNRAP. This CDR3 contains 16 residues. V shed 6 bases, J shed 4 bases, and the junction held 11 bases outside the gene matches. The CDR3 spells CASGPNRGGRYNEQFF. The CDR3 region has the DNA TGTGCTAGTGGCCCAAACCGGGGGGGCCGTTACAATGAGCAGTTCTTC.

This clonotype was counted only a few times. The V and J genes are TRBV12-3 or TRBV12-4 and TRBJ1-4; D is ambiguous. V lost 2 bases to trimming and J lost 6 bases, with 7 bases between them. The CDR3 runs 13 residues. The CDR3 spells CASSLRTDEKLFF. The CDR3 DNA sequence: TGTGCCAGCAGTTTACGGACGGATGAAAAACTGTTTTTT.

This clonotype was seen only once. This CDR3 is CASSYSGTFNYGYTF. In nucleotides, the CDR3 is TGTGCCAGCAGTTACTCGGGCACTTTCAACTATGGCTACACCTTC. This chain uses TRBV6-5 with TRBJ1-2; D unresolved. V was trimmed by 0 bases and J by 2 bases, leaving 10 bases between them. The CDR3 length is 15 residues. Germline assignment: CDR1 MNHEY and CDR2 SVGAGI.

V usage is TRBV30 and J usage is TRBJ2-3, with D uncertain. The CDR3 spans 12 residues. V lost 0 bases to trimming and J lost 9 bases, with 10 bases between them. Germline values: CDR1 GTSNPN, CDR2 SVGIG (reference sequence). The CDR3 here is CAWSVLPITQYF. In nucleotides, the CDR3 is TGTGCCTGGAGTGTACTCCCAATAACGCAGTATTTT.

This rearrangement joins TRBV4-2 to TRBJ2-7; D is unclear. The germline gives CDR1 LGHNA, CDR2 YNFKEQ. The CDR3 contains 13 residues. With 0 bases removed from V and 4 bases from J, the gap between germline ends came to 7 bases. The chain's CDR3 is CASSQDLAYEQYF. The DNA of the CDR3 is TGTGCCAGCAGCCAAGATCTGGCTTACGAGCAGTACTTC.

This chain links TRBV20-1 with TRBJ2-1; D is possibly TRBD1 (5 bases). The CDR3 sequence is 13 residues long. Germline V CDR1 and CDR2: DFQATT, SNEGSKA (reference sequence). Trimming took off 1 base at V and 15 bases at J, with 19 bases between the two ends. Written as DNA, the CDR3 is TGCAGTGCTAGAGGAAGCAGGGAAGAGACCCTGTTCTTC. As protein: CSARGSREETLFF.

The J gene is TRBJ1-1, the V gene TRBV7-9, with 7 bases aligning to TRBD1. The J segment lost 0 bases and the V segment lost 5 bases, leaving 6 bases of the junction unmatched. CDR1 and CDR2 from the germline V gene are SEHNR and FQNEAQ (reference sequence). The CDR3 spans 15 residues. DNA for the CDR3: TGTGCCAGCAGCGAGGGGGCAGGGCTGAACACTGAAGCTTTCTTT. It specifies CASSEGAGLNTEAFF.

This clonotype was seen a few times. The J gene is TRBJ1-2, the V gene TRBV12-3 or TRBV12-4; TRBD1 aligns across 7 bases. V shed 10 bases and J 8 bases; nucleotides not matched to a gene: 13. The CDR3 extends over 13 amino acids. The CDR3 spells CAIPSGGFEGYTF. In DNA form, the CDR3 reads TGTGCCATACCCTCAGGGGGATTTGAAGGCTACACCTTC.

This clonotype was seen a few times. This chain joins TRBV20-1 and TRBJ1-1, with D maybe TRBD1 (5 bases). Germline V gene sequence: CDR1 DFQATT, CDR2 SNEGSKA (reference sequence). Trimming took off 8 bases at V and 1 base at J, with 14 bases between the two ends. The CDR3 runs to 13 residues. The CDR3 DNA sequence: TGCAGTATTCCGGGACTGAGGAACACTGAAGCTTTCTTT. Encoded protein: CSIPGLRNTEAFF.

The chain joins TRBV27 to TRBJ2-6, with TRBD2 matching 10 bases. The V segment lost 6 bases and the J segment 0 bases; nucleotides outside the gene matches: 11. CDR1 and CDR2 from the germline V gene are MNHEY and SMNVEV (reference sequence). The CDR3 spans 19 residues. This CDR3 is CASRLAGPNLNSGANVLTF. DNA of the CDR3: TGTGCCAGCAGACTAGCGGGACCAAACTTAAACTCTGGGGCCAACGTCCTGACTTTC.

The chain is built from TRBV11-2 and TRBJ2-7, with TRBD2 matching 11 bases. CDR3 length: 17 residues. CDR1 is SGHAT, CDR2 FQNNGV, per germline. Trimming removed 5 bases from V and 6 bases from J; junction bases left unmatched: 15. CDR3: CASSPQPGTSGKFEQYF. The CDR3 DNA reads TGTGCCAGCAGCCCCCAACCTGGGACTAGCGGCAAGTTCGAGCAGTACTTC. The full variable domain, its missing parts supplied by reference TRBV11-2 and TRBJ2-7, is EAGVAQSPRYKIIEKRQSVAFWCNPISGHATLYWYQQILGQGPKLLIQFQNNGVVDDSQLPKDRFSAERLKGVDSTLKIQPAKLEDSAVYLCASSPQPGTSGKFEQYFGPGTRLTVT.

This clonotype was seen more than once but under ten times. The chain links TRBV7-8 to TRBJ2-5, with D perhaps matching TRBD1 or TRBD2 (6 bases each). Germline CDR1 is SGHVS and CDR2 is FQNEAQ. Trimming stripped 0 bases from V and 2 bases from J, with 10 bases between. The CDR3 consists of 15 residues. The CDR3 nucleotides are TGTGCCAGCAGCTTAGCTCGGGGGCGACAAGAGACCCAGTACTTC. It codes for CASSLARGRQETQYF. The full variable domain, completed using reference TRBV7-8 and TRBJ2-5, is GAGVSQSPRYKVAKRGQDVALRCDPISGHVSLFWYQQALGQGPEFLTYFQNEAQLDKSGLPSDRFFAERPEGSVSTLKIQRTQQEDSAVYLCASSLARGRQETQYFGPGTRLLVL.

This clonotype came up a few times. The chain carries TRBV6-5 and TRBJ2-7; 9 positions agree with TRBD2. Germline-derived CDR1 and CDR2 are MNHEY and SVGAGI. V lost 1 base to trimming and J lost 2 bases; unmatched junction nucleotides: 9. The CDR3 consists of 17 residues. CDR3 amino acids: CASSYFHPASGTYEQYF. Here the CDR3 DNA reads TGTGCCAGCAGTTACTTCCACCCGGCTAGCGGGACCTACGAGCAGTACTTC.

This clonotype was seen a few times. This rearrangement joins TRBV20-1 to TRBJ1-2; 10 nucleotides match TRBD1. Per germline, CDR1 DFQATT and CDR2 SNEGSKA (reference sequence). V lost 5 bases to trimming and J lost 3 bases; unmatched junction nucleotides: 6. The CDR3 totals 14 residues. CDR3 residues: CSAVDRGLDYGYTF. In nucleotides, the CDR3 is TGCAGTGCTGTCGACAGGGGGCTAGACTATGGCTACACCTTC.

The V call is TRBV29-1, the J call TRBJ2-7; TRBD2 aligns across 10 bases. The CDR3 is 14 amino acids. The V gene's germline CDR1 is SQVTM and CDR2 ANQGSEA. Unmatched junction bases numbered 1, after V lost 2 bases and J lost 0 bases. The CDR3 DNA follows: TGCAGCGTTGAAATAGCGGGAGGCTCCTACGAGCAGTACTTC. Protein: CSVEIAGGSYEQYF.